This T cell receptor (beta chain) was recorded in a study of regulatory T cells in long-lasting Graves disease. TCR beta libraries were built with iRepertoire HTBI primers and Arm-PCR of CDR3 regions. TCRdb ran MiXCR on the multiplex PCR reads and lists one entry per CDR3 protein. The sample records a few hundred thousand distinct CDR3 sequences, around 15% being singletons. This clonotype occurred many times. Antigen: not known. Notes on the study in general: TCR diversity was lower in persistent Graves' patients than in newly diagnosed ones.

V dropped 0 bases and J dropped 2; count of bases not matched to a gene: 8. CDR1 and CDR2 (germline): MNHEY, SMNVEV (reference sequence). The CDR3 is 17 amino acids. Time point in this sample: newly diagnosed GD, antithyroid drugs for less than 3 months. Isolated PBMC RNA provided the starting material for the TCR library. Criteria from the American Thyroid Association guidelines were applied to diagnose Graves' disease. Peripheral blood, at nine milliliters, went into EDTA tubes. The same sample was also studied in work on T cells in Graves' hyperthyroidism and ophthalmopathy.

The receptor's source is a woman between 18 and 30 years old with Graves disease. The rearrangement links TRBV27 to TRBJ2-7, with 9 bases identical to TRBD2. The sequences come from peripheral blood mononuclear cells (PBMCs), collected at new diagnosis, from a patient treated with antithyroid drugs. The CDR3 protein is CASSLSGLAGRTYEQYF. The CDR3 region has the DNA TGTGCCAGCAGTTTATCGGGGCTAGCGGGGAGAACCTACGAGCAGTACTTC.